These T cell receptor beta chains were read from a single sample in a study of T cell responses to AZD1222 COVID-19 vaccine. The protocol was immunoSEQ multiplex PCR, while the TCRdb copy is restricted to in-frame clones and leaves out a portion. The repertoire holds more than 65,000 clones, with approximately 78% as singletons. The sample was peripheral blood, taken on day 0 of AZD1222 vaccination. The receptors were gathered from an adult in good health. Each CDR3 is given with its conserved first and last residue. A D gene is named only where the DNA matches it firmly. The size of a clone is reported for some rows only, either as once, few or many, or as a class for expanded clones.

TRBJ2-2,.,TRBV7-2,TRBD2,CASSLTGLAGDTGELFF,TGTGCCAGCAGCTTAACGGGACTAGCGGGAGACACCGGGGAGCTGTTTTTT
TRBJ2-1,once,TRBV14,.,CASSPPLIYEQFF,TGTGCCAGCAGCCCGCCCCTTATTTATGAGCAGTTCTTC
TRBJ2-3,.,TRBV11-3,.,CASSLRVTDTQYF,TGTGCCAGCAGCTTAAGAGTGACAGATACGCAGTATTTT
TRBJ1-3,.,TRBV3-1/TRBV3-2,.,CASSQLSGFSGNTIYF,TGTGCCAGCAGCCAACTAAGCGGATTCTCTGGAAACACCATATATTTT
TRBJ1-4,.,TRBV10-3,TRBD1,CAITGGPNEKLFF,TGTGCCATCACAGGGGGGCCTAATGAAAAACTGTTTTTT
TRBJ2-5,.,TRBV29-1,.,CSVEEVVRSAQYF,TGCAGCGTTGAAGAGGTCGTACGGTCGGCCCAGTACTTC
TRBJ1-3,.,TRBV30,.,CAWSVQGTGNTIYF,TGTGCCTGGAGTGTACAGGGCACTGGAAACACCATATATTTT
TRBJ2-2,.,TRBV7-2,.,CASSLRFTGELFF,TGTGCCAGCAGCTTAAGGTTCACCGGGGAGCTGTTTTTT
TRBJ1-2,.,TRBV15,.,CATSSPGRHPRGYTF,TGTGCCACCAGCAGTCCCGGACGGCACCCTAGGGGCTACACCTTC
TRBJ2-3,.,TRBV11-1,.,CASKLGGGTDTQYF,TGTGCCAGCAAACTAGGGGGAGGCACAGATACGCAGTATTTT
TRBJ1-5,.,TRBV29-1,TRBD1,CSVGEPGGAQPQHF,TGCAGCGTCGGGGAGCCAGGGGGTGCTCAGCCCCAGCATTTT
TRBJ2-3,.,TRBV5-1,.,CASSLDEGSTDTQYF,TGCGCCAGCAGCTTGGACGAGGGGAGCACAGATACGCAGTATTTT
TRBJ2-7,.,TRBV5-4,TRBD1,CASSPRQGVYEQYF,TGTGCCAGCAGCCCTCGACAGGGGGTATACGAGCAGTACTTC
TRBJ1-2,.,TRBV19,.,CASSANLGGSGYTF,TGTGCCAGTAGTGCCAACTTGGGCGGCTCGGGCTACACCTTC
TRBJ2-3,.,TRBV30,TRBD2,CAWTQGLAGVADTQYF,TGTGCCTGGACGCAGGGACTAGCGGGAGTGGCAGATACGCAGTATTTT
TRBJ2-2,once,TRBV19,.,CASSIERRTGELFF,TGTGCCAGTAGTATTGAGAGGCGGACCGGGGAGCTGTTTTTT
TRBJ2-2,.,TRBV19,.,CASMGRIAVEGGELFF,TGTGCCAGTATGGGGAGGATAGCGGTGGAAGGCGGGGAGCTGTTTTTT
TRBJ2-4,.,TRBV28,.,CASSRTVLAKNIQYF,TGTGCCAGCAGCCGGACTGTTCTAGCCAAAAACATTCAGTACTTC
TRBJ2-7,.,TRBV11-2,.,CASSSPGGRYEQYF,TGTGCCAGCAGCTCCCCTGGGGGACGCTACGAGCAGTACTTC
TRBJ2-2,.,TRBV27,TRBD1,CASTRQGARSGELFF,TGTGCCAGCACCCGACAGGGGGCGCGGTCCGGGGAGCTGTTTTTT
TRBJ2-1,.,TRBV18,TRBD1,CASSPRTGTYNEQFF,TGTGCCAGCTCACCTCGGACAGGTACCTACAATGAGCAGTTCTTC
TRBJ2-2,once,TRBV7-2,TRBD2,CASRITTSGNTGELFF,TGTGCCAGCAGGATAACGACTAGCGGGAACACCGGGGAGCTGTTTTTT
TRBJ2-3,.,TRBV5-1,.,CASSLEQGPTDTQYF,TGCGCCAGCAGCTTGGAGCAGGGGCCCACAGATACGCAGTATTTT
TRBJ2-6,few,TRBV19,TRBD1,CASTPRRNLRQGSGANVLTF,TGTGCCAGTACCCCGCGGCGCAATCTTCGACAGGGCTCAGGGGCCAACGTCCTGACTTTC
TRBJ1-1,.,TRBV6-1,.,CASSEGAGSGAFF,TGTGCCAGCAGTGAAGGGGCGGGGAGCGGAGCTTTCTTT
TRBJ2-5,.,TRBV5-1,TRBD1,CASSPEVGTGLETQYF,TGCGCCAGCAGCCCGGAGGTCGGGACAGGGTTAGAGACCCAGTACTTC
TRBJ2-1,once,TRBV6-2/TRBV6-3,.,CASSLEGTYNEQFF,TGTGCCAGCAGCCTGGAGGGGACCTACAATGAGCAGTTCTTC
TRBJ1-2,once,TRBV28,.,CASTPGPVGDGYTF,TGTGCCAGCACCCCCGGCCCGGTGGGCGATGGCTACACCTTC
TRBJ2-5,.,TRBV10-2,.,CASNLQELGETQYF,TGCGCCAGCAATCTACAGGAATTGGGGGAGACCCAGTACTTC
TRBJ1-2,.,TRBV5-1,.,CASSPGWTDFYGYTF,TGCGCCAGCAGCCCTGGGTGGACAGACTTCTATGGCTACACCTTC
TRBJ1-5,.,TRBV27,.,CASSFGQGYQPQHF,TGTGCCAGCAGTTTCGGGCAGGGGTATCAGCCCCAGCATTTT
TRBJ2-1,.,TRBV12-5,.,CASGSGIRGNEQFF,TGTGCTAGTGGTTCCGGGATCAGAGGCAATGAGCAGTTCTTC
TRBJ2-7,.,TRBV11-2,TRBD1,CASSPDRGYEQYF,TGTGCCAGCAGCCCGGACAGGGGATACGAGCAGTACTTC
TRBJ1-1,.,TRBV2,TRBD1,CASSATQGWTEAFF,TGTGCCAGCAGCGCGACACAGGGGTGGACTGAAGCTTTCTTT
TRBJ1-3,.,TRBV18,.,CASSPGDLMGNTIYF,TGTGCCAGCTCCCCCGGCGATCTTATGGGAAACACCATATATTTT
TRBJ2-7,.,TRBV7-9,TRBD2,CASSLGPRLAGLVYEQYF,TGTGCCAGCAGCTTAGGGCCCCGACTAGCGGGATTGGTCTACGAGCAGTACTTC
TRBJ1-2,.,TRBV7-9,.,CASNAGGDLTNYGYTF,TGTGCCAGCAATGCCGGGGGGGACTTAACTAACTATGGCTACACCTTC
TRBJ2-1,.,TRBV6-2/TRBV6-3,.,CASSYSNEQFF,TGTGCCAGCAGTTACAGCAATGAGCAGTTCTTC
TRBJ1-6,.,TRBV5-4,.,CASSSTPQAGLSPLHF,TGTGCCAGCAGCTCGACACCCCAAGCAGGGTTATCACCCCTCCACTTT
TRBJ2-1,.,TRBV5-1,.,CASSLAAGSNNEQFF,TGCGCCAGCAGCTTGGCCGCGGGATCTAACAATGAGCAGTTCTTC
TRBJ1-5,few,TRBV10-3,.,CAISESGTGIMGGNQPQHF,TGTGCCATCAGTGAGTCCGGTACAGGGATAATGGGTGGTAATCAGCCCCAGCATTTT
TRBJ2-1,.,TRBV5-4,TRBD2,CASSPGLAGVIEQFF,TGTGCCAGCAGCCCCGGACTAGCGGGAGTTATTGAGCAGTTCTTC
TRBJ1-6,.,TRBV28,.,CASTDRDNSYNSPLHF,TGTGCCAGCACCGACCGGGACAACTCCTATAATTCACCCCTCCACTTT
TRBJ2-7,.,TRBV10-3,TRBD2,CAISLGLAGYEQYF,TGTGCCATCAGCCTGGGACTAGCGGGATACGAGCAGTACTTC
TRBJ1-2,.,TRBV7-4,.,CASSCEQGSGSDGYTF,TGTGCCAGCAGCTGCGAACAGGGAAGTGGTAGCGATGGCTACACCTTC
TRBJ2-1,.,TRBV24-1,.,CATSGVSYNEQFF,TGTGCCACCAGTGGGGTCTCCTACAATGAGCAGTTCTTC
TRBJ2-2,.,TRBV5-4,TRBD2,CASSLDGGGQFGELFF,TGTGCCAGCAGCTTGGACGGGGGAGGGCAATTCGGGGAGCTGTTTTTT
TRBJ2-1,.,TRBV2,TRBD2,CASRTSGRVQFF,TGTGCCAGCAGGACTAGCGGGAGGGTACAGTTCTTC
TRBJ2-1,.,TRBV14,.,CASSPSGYLGGEQFF,TGTGCCAGCAGCCCCAGCGGGTACCTTGGGGGTGAGCAGTTCTTC